This TCR beta chain was sequenced in a study of blood T cell repertoires in COVID-19. Study details: Acute and convalescent COVID-19 specimens originated in the United States, Italy and Spain. T cells, B-cell-depleted T cells, or PBMCs supplied cDNA or gDNA.

A single count supports this clone. Assay: immunoSEQ multiplex PCR; the TCRdb copy retains only in-frame clones and omits some. The sample carries fewer than 300,000 clones, roughly nine tenths recorded once. The CDR3 extends over 15 amino acids. The germline gives CDR1 SGHDN, CDR2 FVKESK. V lost 0 bases and J 5 bases, leaving 14 bases between the germline ends. The rearrangement joins TRBV14 to TRBJ2-7; maybe TRBD1 (6 bases). The receptor comes from a woman between 25 and 40 years old with COVID-19, enrolled during active disease. Sequencing was done on a sample of peripheral blood. The CDR3 protein is CASSQDLGRGHEQYF. DNA of the CDR3: TGTGCCAGCAGCCAAGATCTCGGCAGGGGCCACGAGCAGTACTTC.